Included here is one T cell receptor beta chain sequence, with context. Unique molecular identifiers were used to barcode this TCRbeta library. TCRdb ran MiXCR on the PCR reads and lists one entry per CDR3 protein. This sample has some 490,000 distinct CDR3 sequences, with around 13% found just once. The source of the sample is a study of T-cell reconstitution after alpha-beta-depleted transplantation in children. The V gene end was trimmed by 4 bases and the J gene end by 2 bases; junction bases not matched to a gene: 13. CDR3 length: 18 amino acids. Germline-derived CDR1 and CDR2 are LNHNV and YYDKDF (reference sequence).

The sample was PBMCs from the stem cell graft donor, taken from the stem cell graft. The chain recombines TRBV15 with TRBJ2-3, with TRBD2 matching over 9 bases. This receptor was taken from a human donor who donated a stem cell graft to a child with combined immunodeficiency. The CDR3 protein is CATSNPAELAGNTDTQYF. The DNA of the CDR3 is TGTGCCACCAGCAACCCGGCGGAGCTAGCGGGGAACACAGATACGCAGTATTTT. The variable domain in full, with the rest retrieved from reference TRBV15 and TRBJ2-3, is DAMVIQNPRYQVTQFGKPVTLSCSQTLNHNVMYWYQQKSSQAPKLLFHYYDKDFNNEADTPDNFQSRRPNTSFCFLDIRSPGLGDTAMYLCATSNPAELAGNTDTQYFGPGTRLTVL.